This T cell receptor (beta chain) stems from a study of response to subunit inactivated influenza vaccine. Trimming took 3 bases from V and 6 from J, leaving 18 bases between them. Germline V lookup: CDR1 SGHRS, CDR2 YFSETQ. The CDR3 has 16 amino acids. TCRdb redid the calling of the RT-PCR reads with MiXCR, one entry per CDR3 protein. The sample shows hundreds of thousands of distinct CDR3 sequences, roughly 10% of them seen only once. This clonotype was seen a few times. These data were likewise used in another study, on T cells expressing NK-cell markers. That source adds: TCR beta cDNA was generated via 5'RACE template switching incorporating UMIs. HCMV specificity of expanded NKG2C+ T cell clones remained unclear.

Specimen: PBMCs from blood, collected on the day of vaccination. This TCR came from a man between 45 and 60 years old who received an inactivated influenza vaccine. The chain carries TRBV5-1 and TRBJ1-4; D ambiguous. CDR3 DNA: TGCGCCAGCAGCTCCCCCCGGCACAGTTCAGATGAAAAACTGTTTTTT. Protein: CASSSPRHSSDEKLFF. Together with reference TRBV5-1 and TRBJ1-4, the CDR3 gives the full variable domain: KAGVTQTPRYLIKTRGQQVTLSCSPISGHRSVSWYQQTPGQGLQFLFEYFSETQRNKGNFPGRFSGRQFSNSRSEMNVSTLELGDSALYLCASSSPRHSSDEKLFFGSGTQLSVL.